The T cell receptor beta chain under discussion was sequenced for a study of regulatory T cells in long-lasting Graves disease. The authors built TCR beta libraries using iRepertoire HTBI primers and Arm-PCR of CDR3 regions. One entry per CDR3 protein results from TCRdb running MiXCR on the multiplex PCR reads. The sample lists some 500,000 distinct CDR3 sequences, approximately 12% occurring once. Findings and caveats of the study: When disease was persistent, TRBV28, TRBJ1-2 and TRBJ2-5 were the favored segments. The work looked only at peripheral blood and did not look at thyroid tissue.

Germline-derived CDR1 and CDR2 are MNHEY and SMNVEV (reference sequence). Germline trimming cut 6 bases from V and 5 bases from J; bases unmatched to any gene: 9. The CDR3 length is 15 residues. Time point reported: newly diagnosed GD, antithyroid drugs for less than 3 months. From PBMCs, RNA was extracted and then used to make the TCR library. This clonotype was recorded at least ten times. Its antigen remains unidentified. These data were also reused for a study on T cells in Graves' hyperthyroidism and ophthalmopathy. This second report adds: First-round RT-PCR targeting the TCR CDR3 was performed with the HTBI primer set.

The clonotype was recovered from a young man with Graves disease. The chain uses TRBV27 and TRBJ1-2, with 10 bases that match TRBD1. This material consisted of peripheral blood mononuclear cells (PBMCs), taken at new diagnosis, from a patient treated with antithyroid drugs. CDR3 bases: TGTGCCAGCAGGACTCACGAGGGACAGGGGTATGGCTACACCTTC. It codes for CASRTHEGQGYGYTF.